This is a list of T cell receptor beta chains from one sample in a study of tumor and adjacent non-tumor tissue in lung cancer. MiXCR, run by TCRdb on the multiplex PCR reads, gives a single entry per CDR3 protein. The sample holds roughly 75,000 distinct CDR3 sequences, 77% seen once. Sequenced: lung tumor tissue. The receptors were gathered from a woman aged 45 to 65 with non-small cell lung cancer. The CDR3 runs from the conserved cysteine through the conserved F or W. D genes are given only for firm matches. The size field is filled for only some rows; it gives once, few, many or a size class.

many	TRBD2	TRBV7-6	TRBJ2-3	CASSLEETSGTDTQYF	TGTGCCAGCAGCTTAGAAGAGACTAGCGGCACAGATACGCAGTATTTT
once	.	TRBV12-3/TRBV12-4	TRBJ2-5	CASSFPLIPQEAQYF	TGTGCCAGCAGTTTCCCCTTGATCCCCCAAGAGGCCCAGTACTTC
.	.	TRBV7-8	TRBJ2-3	CASSSYDRGFNQPQYF	TGTGCCAGCAGCTCCTACGATAGGGGTTTCAATCAGCCCCAGTATTTT
many	.	TRBV12-3/TRBV12-4	TRBJ1-4	CASSLRRGVGHEKLFF	TGTGCCAGCAGTTTAAGGCGCGGGGTCGGCCATGAAAAACTGTTTTTT
.	.	TRBV10-1	TRBJ2-2	CASSDLYIGELFF	TGTGCCAGCAGTGACCTGTACATCGGGGAGCTGTTTTTT
few	.	TRBV4-1	TRBJ1-5	CVSSQAPGSNQPQHF	TGCGTCAGCAGCCAAGCTCCGGGGTCCAATCAGCCCCAGCATTTT
.	.	TRBV6-6	TRBJ2-3	CPSSNTDTQYF	TGTCCCAGCAGTAACACAGATACGCAATATTTT
.	.	TRBV11-2	TRBJ1-1	CVSGPWGRKNTEAFF	TGTGTCAGCGGGCCCTGGGGGAGGAAGAACACTGAAGCTTTCTTT
.	.	TRBV5-1	TRBJ2-6	CASSPAPEANVLTF	TGCGCCAGCAGTCCAGCCCCTGAGGCCAACGTCCTGACTTTC
.	TRBD2	TRBV11-3	TRBJ2-2	CASSLAGGTRELLF	TGTGCCAGCAGCCTAGCGGGGGGTACCAGGGAGCTGCTTTTT
.	.	TRBV5-1	TRBJ2-1	CANSPFFDRAYIEQFF	TGCGCCAACAGCCCATTTTTCGACAGAGCCTACATTGAGCAGTTCTTC
.	.	TRBV29-1	TRBJ2-1	CSIPGATNNEQFF	TGCAGCATCCCCGGGGCTACGAACAATGAGCAGTTCTTC
many	TRBD2	TRBV19	TRBJ2-2	CASSSGTSGNTGELFF	TGTGCCAGTAGTTCAGGGACTAGCGGGAACACCGGGGAGCTGTTTTTT
.	TRBD2	TRBV5-1	TRBJ2-5	CASSLTPGGGEIQYF	TGTGCCAGCAGCCTCACGCCCGGCGGGGGAGAGATCCAGTACTTC
.	TRBD2	TRBV5-1	TRBJ2-2	CASSLARGRRTGELFF	TGCGCTAGCAGCTTGGCGCGCGGGAGACGCACCGGGGAGCTGTTTTTT
.	TRBD1	TRBV6-1	TRBJ2-3	CASSSAPGQGTDTQYF	TGTGCCAGCAGTTCAGCGCCGGGACAGGGAACAGACACGCAGTATTTT
.	TRBD2	TRBV11-2	TRBJ2-1	CVSSLEAGGHNEQFF	TGTGTCAGCAGTTTAGAAGCGGGAGGGCACAATGAGCAGTTCTTC
.	TRBD1	TRBV11-2	TRBJ2-7	CASRTGTGRTYKHYF	TGTGCCAGCAGAACCGGGACAGGGCGCACCTACAAGCATTACTTC